One and the same sample provided the 9 T cell receptor beta chains below, sequenced in a study of CD8 T cells in ankylosing spondylitis. No antigen has been identified for these receptors. Study-level findings and limits: Seemingly characteristic of ankylosing spondylitis blood was a TCR beta motif consisting of roughly 8 highly homologous variants.

MiXCR, applied by TCRdb to the 5' RACE reads, yields one record per CDR3 protein. The sample consists of under 950,000 distinct CDR3 sequences, 15% to 20% of them appearing once. Sequenced material: blood, either unsorted or a sorted T cell fraction (not recorded which). All receptors derive from a male donor with ankylosing spondylitis.

This clonotype has a handful of counts. The chain links TRBV4-1 to TRBJ1-3; 7 nucleotides align to TRBD1. Trimming removed 0 bases from V and 0 bases from J; junction bases left unmatched: 11. Per germline, CDR1 MGHRA and CDR2 YSYEKL. The CDR3 runs 19 residues. CDR3 residues: CASSQDNTAGGTSGNTIYF. In DNA form, the CDR3 reads TGCGCCAGCAGCCAAGATAATACGGCAGGGGGAACCTCTGGAAACACCATATATTTT.

The chain joins TRBV20-1 to TRBJ2-7, with 7 bases aligning to TRBD2. The CDR3 spans 14 residues. The J segment lost 3 bases and the V segment lost 6 bases, leaving 11 bases of the junction unmatched. The germline V gene encodes CDR1 DFQATT and CDR2 SNEGSKA (reference sequence). The CDR3, as DNA: TGCAGTGCCGCCGGACTAGAGAGCGACTACGAGCAGTACTTC. Residues: CSAAGLESDYEQYF.

V is TRBV2 and J is TRBJ2-4; 9 positions match TRBD1. Germline V CDR1 and CDR2: SNHLY, FYNNEI. The CDR3 has 13 amino acids. V lost 5 bases to trimming and J lost 14 bases; unmatched junction nucleotides: 10. The DNA for the CDR3 is TGTGCCAGCAGTATTCTTGGACAGGGGTTGGAGTACTTC. It is translated as CASSILGQGLEYF.

This clonotype was detected a few times. This chain joins TRBV6-1 and TRBJ2-2, with a weak D call TRBD2 (5 bases). CDR3 size: 13 residues. With 5 bases removed from V and 6 bases from J, the gap between germline ends came to 10 bases. From germline, CDR1 is MNHNS and CDR2 SASEGT. CDR3 DNA sequence: TGTGCCAGCAGTCCCGTCGGGGCCGGGGAGCTGTTTTTT. As protein: CASSPVGAGELFF.

In this sample, this clonotype turned up a few times. At one end, the junction sequence differs from germline, possibly due to a read error. This chain uses TRBV5-1 with TRBJ2-3; 12 bases line up with TRBD2. The CDR3 length is 16 residues. Germline V gene data show CDR1 as SGHRS and CDR2 as YFSETQ. The CDR3 sequence is CASRLGTSGSTDTQYF. The CDR3, as DNA: TGCGCCAGCAGGTTGGGGACTAGCGGGAGCACAGATACGCAGTATTTT. The full variable domain, in which reference TRBV5-1 and TRBJ2-3 provide the parts outside the CDR3, is KAGVTQTPRYLIKTRGQQVTLSCSPISGHRSVSWYQQTPGQGLQFLFEYFSETQRNKGNFPGRFSGRQFSNSRSEMNVSTLELGDSALYLCASRLGTSGSTDTQYFGPGTRLTVL.

This clonotype has a handful of counts. The chain uses TRBV20-1 and TRBJ1-4, with D maybe TRBD1 (6 bases). The ends were cut back, 1 base at V and 11 bases at J, with 14 bases in the middle. The CDR3 loop spans 13 amino acids. Germline CDR1 DFQATT, CDR2 SNEGSKA (reference sequence). In DNA form, the CDR3 reads TGCAGTGCTAGAGTCCCGGGGGCCGGGAAACTGTTTTTT. As protein: CSARVPGAGKLFF.

This clonotype showed up just a few times. The chain links TRBV5-1 to TRBJ2-1; the match to TRBD2 covers 10 bases. Germline V lookup: CDR1 SGHRS, CDR2 YFSETQ. V was clipped by 4 bases and J by 4 bases; unmatched bases: 5. This CDR3 is 15 amino acids long. In DNA, the CDR3 is TGCGCCAGCAGCACGACTAGCGGGTTTTACAATGAGCAGTTCTTC. Protein: CASSTTSGFYNEQFF.

This clonotype appeared a single time. The CDR3 protein is CASSQKGNEQYF. CDR3 DNA sequence: TGTGCCAGCAGCCAAAAAGGGAACGAGCAGTACTTC. The chain is built from TRBV3-1 and TRBJ2-7; D is unclear. The length of the CDR3 is 12 residues. V was trimmed by 2 bases and J by 5 bases, leaving 7 bases between them. Germline values: CDR1 LGHDT, CDR2 YNNKEL (reference sequence).

In its sample, this clonotype was seen many times. The rearrangement joins TRBV12-3 or TRBV12-4 to TRBJ1-1, with 7 bases fitting TRBD1. The length of the CDR3 is 14 residues. With 6 bases clipped from V and 5 bases from J, the junction kept 9 bases outside the gene matches. DNA of the CDR3: TGTGCCAGCAGCCCCAGGGGGGAGGGGACTGAAGCTTTCTTT. Its protein product is CASSPRGEGTEAFF.